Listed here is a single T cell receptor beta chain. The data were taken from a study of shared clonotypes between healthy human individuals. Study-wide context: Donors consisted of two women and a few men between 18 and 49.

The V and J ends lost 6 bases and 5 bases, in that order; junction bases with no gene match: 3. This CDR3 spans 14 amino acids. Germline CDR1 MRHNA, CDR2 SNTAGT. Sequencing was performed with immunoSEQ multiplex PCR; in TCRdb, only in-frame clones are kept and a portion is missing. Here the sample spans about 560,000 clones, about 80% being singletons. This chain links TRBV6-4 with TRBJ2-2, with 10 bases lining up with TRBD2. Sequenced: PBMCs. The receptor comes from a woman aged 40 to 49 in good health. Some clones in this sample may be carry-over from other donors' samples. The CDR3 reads CASRGLAETGELFF. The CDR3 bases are TGTGCCAGCAGAGGACTAGCGGAGACCGGGGAGCTGTTTTTT.